This T cell receptor beta chain comes out of a study of blood T cell repertoires in COVID-19. This table comes from immunoSEQ multiplex PCR, and its TCRdb copy is limited to in-frame clones, with some not included. The data hold roughly 250,000 clones, with 75% to 90% observed a single time. The CDR3 loop spans 15 amino acids. Trimming at V came to 3 bases and at J to 5 bases, leaving 7 bases not matched to a gene. Germline V gives CDR1 SGDLS, CDR2 YYNGEE. This clonotype originated in a woman in her 30s with acute COVID-19. Material: PBMCs or T cells enriched from blood (not recorded which). The chain carries TRBV9 and TRBJ1-1, with 10 bases lining up with TRBD1. The CDR3, as DNA: TGTGCCAGCAGCGGAAAGACAGGGGGCAGGACTGAAGCTTTCTTT. It codes for CASSGKTGGRTEAFF.